The 32 T cell receptor beta chains given below trace back to one sample, sequenced in a study of cytomegalovirus exposure and HLA in healthy donors. PCR used 60 Vbeta primers and 13 Jbeta primers. Profiled with immunoSEQ multiplex PCR; TCRdb holds only in-frame clones, not every one. In the table there are 150,000 to 200,000 clones, around four fifths of which are singletons. Sequencing was performed on PBMCs. The source of these receptors is a girl aged 10 to 17 in good health and CMV-seropositive.

This rearrangement joins TRBV5-1 to TRBJ1-1; D is undetermined. Germline CDR1 and CDR2: SGHRS and YFSETQ. The CDR3 is made up of 14 amino acids. Trimming removed 3 bases from V and 0 bases from J, with 9 bases in between. The CDR3 DNA follows: TGCGCCAGCAGCTACGACATAATGAACACTGAAGCTTTCTTT. Translated, it gives CASSYDIMNTEAFF.

This clone was seen a single time. CDR3 in amino acids: CATSRVGRAGNTIYF. CDR3 in DNA: TGTGCCACCAGCAGAGTTGGCAGGGCTGGAAACACCATATATTTT. V is TRBV15 and J is TRBJ1-3; D is possibly TRBD1 (5 bases). CDR1 and CDR2 (germline): LNHNV, YYDKDF (reference sequence). Trimming took off 1 base at V and 2 bases at J, with 9 bases between the two ends. The CDR3 loop spans 15 amino acids.

The rearrangement links TRBV7-6 to TRBJ2-5; D is perhaps TRBD1 (5 bases). Germline V gene sequence: CDR1 SGHVS, CDR2 FNYEAQ. The CDR3 runs to 13 residues. V was cut by 7 bases and J by 3 bases, with 12 bases left in between. The DNA of the CDR3 is TGTGCCAGCACCTGGGGCTACGAAGAGACCCAGTACTTC. Amino acids: CASTWGYEETQYF.

This clone was observed a few times. The chain is built from TRBV5-6 and TRBJ1-1, with unresolved D. The CDR3 is 11 residues long. CDR1 and CDR2 from the germline V gene are SGHDT and YYEEEE. Trimming pared 0 bases from V and 9 bases from J, leaving 6 bases between. The CDR3 DNA reads as TGTGCCAGCAGCTTGGCTACCCAAGCTTTCTTT. Protein product: CASSLATQAFF.

V gene TRBV7-9 combines with J gene TRBJ1-2; D is uncertain. The germline V gene has CDR1 SEHNR and CDR2 FQNEAQ (reference sequence). The CDR3 extends over 11 amino acids. V was clipped by 3 bases and J by 7 bases, with 6 bases between them. CDR3 sequence (DNA): TGTGCCAGCAGCTTTTCCGGTGGCTACACCTTC. Protein: CASSFSGGYTF.

This sequence joins TRBV29-1 and TRBJ1-1, with D tentatively TRBD1 (6 bases). Germline CDR1 SQVTM, CDR2 ANQGSEA. Trimming took 5 bases from V and 3 from J, leaving 19 bases between them. CDR3 size: 15 residues. The CDR3 here is CSVKTRGDGDTEAFF. The DNA of the CDR3 is TGCAGCGTTAAGACCAGGGGCGATGGGGACACTGAAGCTTTCTTT.

The chain is built from TRBV6-1 and TRBJ1-6, with 9 bases fitting TRBD1. The V segment lost 5 bases and the J segment 9 bases; nucleotides outside the gene matches: 5. CDR3 length equals 14 residues. CDR1 is MNHNS, CDR2 SASEGT, per germline. The CDR3 DNA reads as TGTGCCAGCAGTTCACGGGACAGGGCTTCACCCCTCCACTTT. It codes for CASSSRDRASPLHF.

This clone was detected only once. CDR3 in DNA: TGCGCCAGCAGCTTGGACGATGGGACTAGAACAGATACGCAGTATTTT. As protein: CASSLDDGTRTDTQYF. The rearrangement links TRBV5-1 to TRBJ2-3, with TRBD2 identical over 8 bases. CDR3 size: 16 residues. V dropped 0 bases and J dropped 3; count of bases not matched to a gene: 6. Germline CDR1 SGHRS, CDR2 YFSETQ.

Points on this clone: Other DNA sequences of this sample code for an identical CDR3. The CDR3 reads CASSLAGGLNTEAFF. CDR3 coding DNA: TGCGCCAGCAGCTTGGCGGGGGGTTTGAACACTGAAGCTTTCTTT. The chain carries TRBV5-1 and TRBJ1-1; D perhaps matches TRBD1 (5 bases). This CDR3 contains 15 residues. CDR1 is SGHRS, CDR2 YFSETQ, per germline. Trimming pared 0 bases from V and 0 bases from J, leaving 9 bases between.

The chain employs TRBV27 and TRBJ1-5, with D possibly matching TRBD1 (6 bases). The CDR3 is made up of 15 amino acids. Germline CDR1 MNHEY, CDR2 SMNVEV (reference sequence). V was clipped by 2 bases and J by 2 bases, with 10 bases between them. CDR3 residues: CASSLAGAGNQPQHF. The CDR3 DNA reads as TGTGCCAGCAGTTTAGCAGGGGCTGGCAATCAGCCCCAGCATTTT.

For the CDR3, the DNA is TGTGCCAGCAGCTTATTCAGGGATCCACCTGAAGCTTTCTTT. This codes for CASSLFRDPPEAFF. The chain links TRBV11-2 to TRBJ1-1; a possible D gene is TRBD1 (5 bases). CDR1 is SGHAT and CDR2 is FQNNGV in the germline V gene. V dropped 2 bases and J dropped 6 bases, with 13 bases sitting between them. This CDR3 spans 14 amino acids.

The V and J genes are TRBV18 and TRBJ2-3; D may be TRBD1 (5 bases). The CDR3 extends over 16 amino acids. V shed 2 bases and J shed 1 base, with 13 bases lying between them. CDR1 is KGHSH and CDR2 is LQKENI in the germline V gene. The CDR3 DNA reads as TGTGCCAGCTCACCAGGGGCTCAAAGGGGCACAGATACGCAGTATTTT. It specifies CASSPGAQRGTDTQYF.

The chain joins TRBV30 to TRBJ1-6; 8 nucleotides line up with TRBD1. Trimming took 4 bases from V and 9 from J; bases not matched to a gene: 5. CDR3 length equals 13 residues. Looked up from germline, CDR1 is GTSNPN and CDR2 is SVGIG (reference sequence). The CDR3, as DNA: TGTGCCTGGACTGGACAGGGTGTTTCACCCCTCCACTTT. It codes for CAWTGQGVSPLHF.

The chain carries TRBV5-1 and TRBJ2-2, with D perhaps TRBD2 (6 bases). Trimming left V 1 base short and J 4 bases short, with 8 bases between. The CDR3 runs to 14 residues. The germline V gene has CDR1 SGHRS and CDR2 YFSETQ. The CDR3 is CASSLQEGTGELFF. Written as DNA, the CDR3 is TGCGCCAGCAGCTTGCAGGAGGGCACCGGGGAGCTGTTTTTT.

This clone was counted a few times. The gene calls are TRBV6-4 and TRBJ2-3, with 7 bases that match TRBD1. CDR3 length equals 14 residues. Trimming cost V 0 bases and J 4 bases; bases outside gene matches: 1. Per germline, CDR1 MRHNA and CDR2 SNTAGT. CDR3 nucleotides: TGTGCCAGCAGTGACTCGCAGGGGGCAGATACGCAGTATTTT. Its protein product is CASSDSQGADTQYF.

The V call is TRBV5-1, the J call TRBJ2-5, with D perhaps matching TRBD2 (6 bases). CDR3 length equals 16 residues. Germline assignment: CDR1 SGHRS and CDR2 YFSETQ. The V gene lost 4 bases and the J gene lost 2 bases, with 18 bases spanning the gap. CDR3 in DNA: TGCGCCAGCAGCCTGGAGAAGGGCGGGGCGCAAGAGACCCAGTACTTC. Translation: CASSLEKGGAQETQYF.

This clone occurred a few times. CDR3 residues: CASSLGTGTEQYF. The DNA of the CDR3 is TGTGCCAGCAGCTTGGGGACAGGGACCGAGCAGTACTTC. The V and J genes are TRBV7-6 and TRBJ2-7; 9 nucleotides line up with TRBD1. With V trimmed by 3 bases and J by 6 bases, 3 bases remained unmatched. Germline V gene sequence: CDR1 SGHVS, CDR2 FNYEAQ. The CDR3 is made up of 13 amino acids.

The rearrangement links TRBV7-9 to TRBJ1-2; D call uncertain. The length of the CDR3 is 13 residues. The V gene lost 1 base and the J gene lost 4 bases, with 7 bases spanning the gap. CDR1 is SEHNR, CDR2 FQNEAQ, per germline (reference sequence). For the CDR3, the DNA is TGTGCCAGCAGCTTAGGCCACGGCTATGGCTACACCTTC. Amino acid sequence: CASSLGHGYGYTF.

The CDR3 DNA follows: TGTGCCAGCAGTTTATCGGGGGAACAGGGTCTCTCAACTGAAGCTTTCTTT. Its protein is CASSLSGEQGLSTEAFF. The gene calls are TRBV27 and TRBJ1-1, with a tentative D call TRBD1 (6 bases). V lost 0 bases to trimming and J lost 5 bases, with 19 bases between them. Germline V CDR1 and CDR2: MNHEY, SMNVEV (reference sequence). The CDR3 is 17 residues long.

This chain uses TRBV5-1 with TRBJ1-2; D gene uncertain. The CDR3 runs 14 residues. Looked up from germline, CDR1 is SGHRS and CDR2 is YFSETQ. V lost 4 bases, J lost 2 bases, and 12 bases lay in between. The CDR3 loop reads CASSPSQQNYGYTF. The CDR3 DNA reads as TGCGCCAGCAGCCCCTCCCAACAGAACTATGGCTACACCTTC.

The rearrangement uses TRBV21-1 and TRBJ2-1; the tabulated D call, TRBD1, remains unverified against the DNA. TRBV21-1 is reported as a pseudogene. The CDR3 is 18 amino acids. CDR3 DNA: TGTGCCAGCAGCAAAGCGGATACAGGCTTAGACTCCTACAATGAGCAGTTCTTC. Translation: CASSKADTGLDSYNEQFF.

This clone came up a few times. The chain employs TRBV7-9 and TRBJ2-5; TRBD2 is a possible D gene (5 bases). V dropped 5 bases and J dropped 2 bases, with 15 bases sitting between them. The CDR3 totals 15 residues. Germline-derived CDR1 and CDR2 are SEHNR and FQNEAQ (reference sequence). The DNA of the CDR3 is TGTGCCAGCAGCCCGCCGGGGATTTATCAAGAGACCCAGTACTTC. The encoded protein is CASSPPGIYQETQYF.

V gene TRBV9 combines with J gene TRBJ2-6, with a possible D match to TRBD1 (6 bases). The CDR3 loop spans 16 amino acids. The germline CDR1 and CDR2 sequences are SGDLS and YYNGEE. The V gene lost 4 bases and the J gene lost 2 bases, with 13 bases spanning the gap. CDR3 region: CASSYPRGTGANVLTF. The CDR3, as DNA: TGTGCCAGCAGCTACCCCAGGGGCACTGGGGCCAACGTCCTGACTTTC.

For this clone: Germline and junction disagree at one end, which may indicate a read error. The J gene is TRBJ2-7, the V gene TRBV6-1, with 7 positions matching TRBD1. Germline V CDR1 and CDR2: MNHNS, SASEGT. The CDR3 runs to 14 residues. CDR3 protein: CAGSASGQAYEQYF. DNA of the CDR3: TGTGCCGGCAGTGCATCCGGACAGGCCTACGAGCAGTACTTC.

On this clone: The germline gene is not matched at one end of the junction; a read error may be the cause. V usage is TRBV7-9 and J usage is TRBJ2-3; 10 nucleotides agree with TRBD2. The length of the CDR3 is 15 residues. From germline, CDR1 is SEHNR and CDR2 FQNEAQ (reference sequence). The CDR3 loop is CASSLAGASTDTQYF. CDR3 nucleotides: TGTGCCAGCAGCCTAGCGGGGGCTAGCACAGATACGCAGTATTTT.

The chain recombines TRBV25-1 with TRBJ1-6, with D possibly being TRBD1 (5 bases). Germline-derived CDR1 and CDR2 are MGHDK and SYGVNS. The CDR3 runs to 18 residues. V was cut by 4 bases and J by 0 bases, with 16 bases left in between. The CDR3 sequence: CASSGPSGKSSYNSPLHF. CDR3 sequence (DNA): TGTGCCAGCAGTGGCCCGTCAGGGAAGAGCTCCTATAATTCACCCCTCCACTTT.

In this sample, this clone turned up once. The gene calls are TRBV5-4 and TRBJ2-7, with TRBD2 identical over 10 bases. Looked up from germline, CDR1 is SGHNT and CDR2 is YYREEE (reference sequence). The CDR3 is 16 residues long. V was clipped by 4 bases and J by 6 bases; unmatched bases: 13. CDR3: CASSPRLAGSLLEQYF. The DNA for the CDR3 is TGTGCCAGCAGCCCCCGACTAGCGGGCTCCCTCCTCGAGCAGTACTTC.

J is TRBJ2-7 and V is TRBV7-2, with D possibly matching TRBD1 (6 bases). CDR3 size: 16 residues. CDR1 and CDR2 from the germline V gene are SGHTA and FQGNSA. V lost 5 bases, J lost 3 bases, and 20 bases lay in between. The DNA of the CDR3 is TGTGCCAGCAGCCCGACCGTACACAGGGCCAACTACGAGCAGTACTTC. Residues: CASSPTVHRANYEQYF.

The chain joins TRBV7-9 to TRBJ2-5; 8 bases match TRBD2. Germline V lookup: CDR1 SEHNR, CDR2 FQNEAQ (reference sequence). CDR3 size: 15 residues. After removal of 1 base from V and 6 bases from J, the junction contained 7 bases not matched to a gene. The CDR3 DNA is TGTGCCAGCAGCTTAGACGGGGGGGCCGTCCAGACCCAGTACTTC. Residues: CASSLDGGAVQTQYF.

Here the CDR3 DNA reads TGTGCCAGCACAGGGGCCGATCATCAGCCCCAGCATTTT. It is translated as CASTGADHQPQHF. The V gene is TRBV6-1, the J gene TRBJ1-5; D is possibly TRBD1 (6 bases). The V end was cut by 7 bases, the J end by 5 bases, with 12 bases between. The length of the CDR3 is 13 residues. Germline CDR1 and CDR2: MNHNS and SASEGT.

V is TRBV5-5 and J is TRBJ1-1; D might be TRBD1 (5 bases). The CDR3 has 15 residues. Germline V gives CDR1 SGHKS, CDR2 YYEKEE (reference sequence). V gave up 4 bases and J gave up 0 bases, with 13 bases separating them. The CDR3 region is CASSPARGMNTEAFF. CDR3 coding DNA: TGTGCCAGCAGCCCCGCCCGGGGGATGAACACTGAAGCTTTCTTT.

This clone was detected only a few times. The J gene is TRBJ2-1, the V gene TRBV2; 10 bases fit TRBD2. CDR1 is SNHLY and CDR2 is FYNNEI in the germline V gene. The CDR3 covers 14 residues. The ends lost 10 bases at V and 4 bases at J; junction bases unmatched: 7. The CDR3 region has the DNA TGTGCCACGCGAGATAGCGGGGGGTACAATGAGCAGTTCTTC. It codes for CATRDSGGYNEQFF.